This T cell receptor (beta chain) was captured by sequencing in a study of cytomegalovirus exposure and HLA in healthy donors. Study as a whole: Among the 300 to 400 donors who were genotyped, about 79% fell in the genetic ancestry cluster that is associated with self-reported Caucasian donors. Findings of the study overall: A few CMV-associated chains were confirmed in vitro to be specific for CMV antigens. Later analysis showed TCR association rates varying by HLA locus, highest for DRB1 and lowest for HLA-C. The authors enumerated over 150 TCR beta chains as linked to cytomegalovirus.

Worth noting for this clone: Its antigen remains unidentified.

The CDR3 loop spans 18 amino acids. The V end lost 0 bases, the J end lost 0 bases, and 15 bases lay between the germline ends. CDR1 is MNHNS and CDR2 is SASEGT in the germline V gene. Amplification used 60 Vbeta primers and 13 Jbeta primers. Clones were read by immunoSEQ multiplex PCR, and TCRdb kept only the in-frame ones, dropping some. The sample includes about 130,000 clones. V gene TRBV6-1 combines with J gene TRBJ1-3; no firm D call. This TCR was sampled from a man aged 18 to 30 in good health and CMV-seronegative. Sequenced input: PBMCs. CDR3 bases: TGTGCCAGCAGTGAAGCGCTTCTCGAGGTACTCTCTGGAAACACCATATATTTT. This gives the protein CASSEALLEVLSGNTIYF.